Included here is one T cell receptor beta chain sequence, with context. TCR beta CDR3 amplification used RNA transcripts. RT-PCR with HTBI primers came first, then second-round multiplex PCR. TCRdb passed the multiplex PCR reads through MiXCR, listing each CDR3 protein once. This table holds approximately 1.2 million distinct CDR3 sequences, 35% to 45% found once. The source of the sample is a study of Graves' ophthalmopathy and Graves' hyperthyroidism. At the level of the study: Absence of ophthalmopathy within 18 months of follow-up defined stable hyperthyroidism.

V lost 3 bases and J lost 1; bases outside the gene matches: 8. CDR1 is SGDLS, CDR2 YYNGEE, per germline. The CDR3 is 17 amino acids. Patients were excluded if they had other autoimmune diseases or uncontrolled infections, and likewise if pregnancy or lactation applied. The diagnosis was founded upon clinical symptoms, serum thyroxine, TRAb, thyroid ultrasound and orbital computed tomography. The genes are TRBV9 and TRBJ1-4; 8 bases fit TRBD1. The receptor was isolated from an adult man with Graves' hyperthyroidism. The specimen was peripheral blood or thyroid tissue (not recorded which). The CDR3, as DNA: TGTGCCAGCAGCGCCGCCGGACAGGGCAGAACTAATGAAAAACTGTTTTTT. Amino acids: CASSAAGQGRTNEKLFF. Filled out from reference TRBV9 and TRBJ1-4, the complete variable domain reads DSGVTQTPKHLITATGQRVTLRCSPRSGDLSVYWYQQSLDQGLQFLIQYYNGEERAKGNILERFSAQQFPDLHSELNLSSLELGDSALYFCASSAAGQGRTNEKLFFGSGTQLSVL.